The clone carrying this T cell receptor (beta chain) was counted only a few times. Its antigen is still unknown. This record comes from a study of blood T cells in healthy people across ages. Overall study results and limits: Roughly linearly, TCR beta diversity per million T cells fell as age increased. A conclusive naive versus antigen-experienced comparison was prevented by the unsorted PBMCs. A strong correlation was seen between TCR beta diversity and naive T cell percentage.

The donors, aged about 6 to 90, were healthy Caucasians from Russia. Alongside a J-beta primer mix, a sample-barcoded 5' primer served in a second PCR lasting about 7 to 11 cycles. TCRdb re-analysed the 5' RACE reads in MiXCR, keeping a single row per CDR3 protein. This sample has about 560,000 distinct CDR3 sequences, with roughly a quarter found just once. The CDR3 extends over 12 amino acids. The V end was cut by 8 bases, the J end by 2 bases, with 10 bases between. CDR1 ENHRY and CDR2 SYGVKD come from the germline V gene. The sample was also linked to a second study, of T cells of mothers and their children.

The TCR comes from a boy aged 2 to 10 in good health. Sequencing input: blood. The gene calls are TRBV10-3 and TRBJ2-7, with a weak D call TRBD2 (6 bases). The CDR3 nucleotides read TGTGCCATCGGCACGGGAGCCTACGAGCAGTACTTC. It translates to CAIGTGAYEQYF.